This T cell receptor (beta chain) was obtained from a study of response to subunit inactivated influenza vaccine. The study's findings and limits: A suggestion made by the authors is that each seasonal influenza vaccination recruits few new T cells.

TCRdb called the RT-PCR reads again in MiXCR, with one record for every CDR3 protein. The sample holds 300,000 to 350,000 distinct CDR3 sequences, over 20% seen once. The CDR3 extends over 15 amino acids. V was cut by 2 bases and J by 11 bases, with 16 bases left in between. Germline V lookup: CDR1 MGHRA, CDR2 YSYEKL. As regards this clonotype: Its antigen remains unknown.

This receptor was obtained from a man aged 45-69 years who received an inactivated influenza vaccine. Sequencing was performed on PBMCs from blood, taken less than 22 months after vaccination. The V call is TRBV4-1, the J call TRBJ1-6, with D uncertain. The CDR3 coding sequence is TGCGCCAGCAGCCAAATAACAGCCACCTTGACACCCCTCCACTTT. Translation gives CASSQITATLTPLHF.